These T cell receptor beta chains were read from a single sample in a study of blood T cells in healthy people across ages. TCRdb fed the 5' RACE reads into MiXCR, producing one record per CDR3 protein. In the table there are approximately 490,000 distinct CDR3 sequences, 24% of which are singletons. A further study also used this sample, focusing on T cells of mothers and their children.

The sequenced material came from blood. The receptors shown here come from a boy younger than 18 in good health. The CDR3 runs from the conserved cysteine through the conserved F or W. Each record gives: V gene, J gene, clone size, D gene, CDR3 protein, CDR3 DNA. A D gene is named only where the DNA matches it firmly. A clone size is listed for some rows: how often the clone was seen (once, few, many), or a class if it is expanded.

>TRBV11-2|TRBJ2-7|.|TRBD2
CASSTSGGPSYEQYF
TGTGCCAGCAGCACTAGCGGGGGGCCATCCTACGAGCAGTACTTC
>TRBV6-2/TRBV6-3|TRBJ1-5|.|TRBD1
CASSGEGQPRGQPQHF
TGTGCCAGCAGCGGGGAGGGACAGCCTAGAGGACAGCCCCAGCATTTT
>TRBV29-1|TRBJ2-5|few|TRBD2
CSVDGGRSQTQYF
TGCAGCGTTGACGGCGGGAGATCCCAAACCCAGTACTTC
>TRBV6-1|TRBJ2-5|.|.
CASSEAMLYF
TGTGCCAGCAGTGAAGCGATGCTTTACTTC
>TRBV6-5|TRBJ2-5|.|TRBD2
CATWGGRPETQYF
TGTGCCACCTGGGGGGGGAGACCAGAGACCCAGTACTTC
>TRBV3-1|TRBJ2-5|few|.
CASSQDLNGPARGETQYF
TGTGCCAGCAGCCAAGATCTAAACGGGCCTGCCCGGGGGGAGACCCAGTACTTC
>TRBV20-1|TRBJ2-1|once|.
CSARQGGTYNEQFF
TGCAGTGCTAGACAAGGCGGTACCTACAATGAGCAGTTCTTC
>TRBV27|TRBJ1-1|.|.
CASSLRRETNTEAFF
TGTGCCAGCAGTTTGCGTAGGGAAACGAACACTGAAGCTTTCTTT
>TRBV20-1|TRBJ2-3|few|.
CSADGTDSTDTQYF
TGCAGTGCTGACGGGACGGATAGCACAGATACGCAGTATTTT
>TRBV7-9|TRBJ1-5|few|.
CASSTQGNQPQHF
TGTGCCAGCAGCACACAAGGCAATCAGCCCCAGCATTTT
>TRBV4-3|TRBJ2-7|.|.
CASSQDRDTNEQYF
TGCGCCAGCAGCCAAGATCGGGACACCAACGAGCAGTACTTC
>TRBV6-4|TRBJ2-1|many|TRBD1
CASSDSTGGNEQFF
TGTGCCAGCAGTGACTCGACAGGGGGAAATGAGCAGTTCTTC
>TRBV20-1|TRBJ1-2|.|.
CSTRGLRDSYGYTF
TGCAGTACTAGGGGTTTGCGTGATTCCTATGGCTACACCTTC
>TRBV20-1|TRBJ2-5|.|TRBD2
CSASWEGQETQYF
TGCAGTGCTAGCTGGGAGGGGCAAGAGACCCAGTACTTC
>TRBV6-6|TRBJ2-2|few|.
CASIDWVGTGELFF
TGTGCCAGTATTGACTGGGTAGGGACCGGGGAGCTGTTTTTT
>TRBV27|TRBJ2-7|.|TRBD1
CASSSPADRGISSYEQYF
TGTGCCAGCAGTTCCCCCGCGGACAGGGGTATAAGCTCCTACGAGCAGTACTTC
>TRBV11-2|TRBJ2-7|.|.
CASSLYGIPYEQYF
TGTGCCAGCAGCTTGTACGGAATTCCCTACGAGCAGTACTTC
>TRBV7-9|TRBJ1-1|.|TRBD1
CASSSTGIAEAFF
TGTGCCAGCAGCTCGACAGGGATCGCTGAAGCTTTCTTT
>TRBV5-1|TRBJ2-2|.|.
CASRAWVRELSNTGELFF
TGCGCCAGCAGGGCATGGGTCAGGGAACTATCAAACACCGGGGAGCTGTTTTTT
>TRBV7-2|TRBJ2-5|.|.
CASSDGGPQETQYF
TGTGCCAGCAGCGACGGGGGGCCCCAAGAGACCCAGTACTTC
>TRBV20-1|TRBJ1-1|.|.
CSARETATNTEAFF
TGCAGTGCTAGAGAAACGGCTACCAACACTGAAGCTTTCTTT
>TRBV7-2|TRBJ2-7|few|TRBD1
CASSSTGTAYEQYF
TGTGCCAGCAGCTCGACCGGGACAGCCTACGAGCAGTACTTC
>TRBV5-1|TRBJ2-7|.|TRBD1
CASSRGQGAPKSTYEQYF
TGCGCCAGCAGCCGGGGACAGGGGGCGCCTAAATCGACCTACGAGCAGTACTTC
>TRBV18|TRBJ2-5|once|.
CASSTDGEYEQYF
TGTGCCAGCTCAACAGATGGGGAGTATGAGCAGTACTTC
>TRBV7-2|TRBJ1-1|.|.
CASSLENTLNTEAFF
TGTGCCAGCAGCTTAGAAAACACCTTGAACACTGAAGCTTTCTTT
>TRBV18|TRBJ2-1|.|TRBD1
CASSPLGQAHFNYNEQFF
TGTGCCAGCTCACCCCTGGGACAGGCCCACTTTAACTACAATGAGCAGTTCTTC
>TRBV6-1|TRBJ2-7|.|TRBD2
CASRNLGTSGGAFYEQYF
TGTGCCAGCAGAAATCTAGGGACTAGCGGGGGGGCATTCTACGAGCAGTACTTC
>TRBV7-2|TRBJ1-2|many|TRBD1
CASSLASQGPGYTF
TGTGCCAGCAGCTTAGCGTCACAGGGGCCAGGCTACACCTTC
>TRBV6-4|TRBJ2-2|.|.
CASRMEGRNTGELFF
TGTGCCAGCAGAATGGAGGGAAGGAACACCGGGGAGCTGTTTTTT
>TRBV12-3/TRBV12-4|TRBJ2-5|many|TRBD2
CASSLPRGLAVETQYF
TGTGCCAGCAGTTTACCCCGAGGACTAGCGGTTGAGACCCAGTACTTC
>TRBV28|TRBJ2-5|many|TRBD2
CASSVPGTRQETQYF
TGTGCCAGCAGTGTACCCGGGACTAGACAAGAGACCCAGTACTTC
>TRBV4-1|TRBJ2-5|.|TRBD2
CASSSPTSSQETQYF
TGCGCCAGCAGCTCCCCGACTAGCAGCCAAGAGACCCAGTACTTC
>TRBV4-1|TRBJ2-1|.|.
CASRGVSYNEQFF
TGCGCCAGCAGGGGGGTCTCCTACAATGAGCAGTTCTTC
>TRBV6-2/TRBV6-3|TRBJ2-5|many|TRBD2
CASRITGERGLLQETQYF
TGTGCCAGCAGGATCACCGGGGAGCGGGGCCTCCTCCAAGAGACCCAGTACTTC
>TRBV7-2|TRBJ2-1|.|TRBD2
CASSFLAGGSISSYNEQFF
TGTGCCAGCAGCTTTCTAGCGGGGGGCTCGATTAGCTCCTACAATGAGCAGTTCTTC
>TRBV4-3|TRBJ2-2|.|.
CASSQDLGDAGELFF
TGCGCCAGCAGCCAAGATCTTGGAGACGCCGGGGAGCTGTTTTTT